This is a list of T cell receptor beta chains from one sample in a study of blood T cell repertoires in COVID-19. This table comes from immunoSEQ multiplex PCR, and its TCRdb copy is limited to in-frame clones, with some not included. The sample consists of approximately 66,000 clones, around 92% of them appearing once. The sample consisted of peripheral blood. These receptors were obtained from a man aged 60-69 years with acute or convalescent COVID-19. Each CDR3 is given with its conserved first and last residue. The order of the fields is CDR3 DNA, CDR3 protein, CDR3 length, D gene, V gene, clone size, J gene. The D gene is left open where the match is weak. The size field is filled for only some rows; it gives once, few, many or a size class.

TGTGCCAGCAGTTTATCGGGACAGGGGAAAGAGACCCAGTACTTC	CASSLSGQGKETQYF	15	TRBD1	TRBV27	once	TRBJ2-5
TGTGCCAGCTCATTGTCCAGGGGAACTGAAGCTTTCTTT	CASSLSRGTEAFF	13	.	TRBV18	.	TRBJ1-1
TGTGCCAGCAGCCAAGGACTGACTTCGAAGGAAAAACTGTTTTTT	CASSQGLTSKEKLFF	15	.	TRBV11-2	.	TRBJ1-4
TGCGCCAGCAGCTTGGGAGCAGGGGGCACAGATACGCAGTATTTT	CASSLGAGGTDTQYF	15	.	TRBV5-1	.	TRBJ2-3
TGTGCCAGCAGCTTAGGGACAGGGGGCAAATCCTACGAGCAGTACTTC	CASSLGTGGKSYEQYF	16	TRBD1	TRBV7-8	.	TRBJ2-7
TGTGCCAGCAGCAAAACCTCCAGTTGGGAGCAGTACTTC	CASSKTSSWEQYF	13	.	TRBV3-1/TRBV3-2	.	TRBJ2-7
TGTGCCAGCAAGCCGGGACTAGGGAACACCGGGGAGCTGTTTTTT	CASKPGLGNTGELFF	15	TRBD2	TRBV6-5	.	TRBJ2-2
TGTGCCAGCAGCTTTCTAGCGGGGGGGCTAAAAAATGAGCAGTTCTTC	CASSFLAGGLKNEQFF	16	TRBD2	TRBV11-2	.	TRBJ2-1
TGTGCCAGCAGCCAATGGGGGGTGCCGGGCACAGATACGCAGTATTTT	CASSQWGVPGTDTQYF	16	.	TRBV11-2	.	TRBJ2-3
TGCGCCAGCAGATTCGGACAGGGAGGTGGGGCCAACGTCCTGACTTTC	CASRFGQGGGANVLTF	16	TRBD1	TRBV5-1	.	TRBJ2-6
TGTGCCAGCCTCGGGACTATTTTCGAGCAGTACTTC	CASLGTIFEQYF	12	TRBD2	TRBV6-5	once	TRBJ2-7
TGTGCCAGCAGCCTTCCGGGACAGTGGAACACCGGGGAGCTGTTTTTT	CASSLPGQWNTGELFF	16	TRBD1	TRBV3-1/TRBV3-2	few	TRBJ2-2
TGTGCCGGGCGGGCCCGGGCAGCCCACATGGATACGCAGTATTTT	CAGRARAAHMDTQYF	15	.	TRBV6-5	.	TRBJ2-3
TGTGCCAGCATAGGTACTAGCTCGAACACCGGGGAGCTGTTTTTT	CASIGTSSNTGELFF	15	.	TRBV5-5	.	TRBJ2-2
TGTGCCAGCAGCCCAGGACTAAATCAAGAGACCCAGTACTTC	CASSPGLNQETQYF	14	.	TRBV3-1/TRBV3-2	.	TRBJ2-5
TGTGCCAGCAGTTTTGGGACAGGGATCAGAGCTTTCTTT	CASSFGTGIRAFF	13	TRBD1	TRBV12-3/TRBV12-4	.	TRBJ1-1
TGTGCCACCTCACAGGGGGTGAGGACTGAAGCTTTCTTT	CATSQGVRTEAFF	13	TRBD1	TRBV6-5	.	TRBJ1-1